This T cell receptor beta chain emerged from a study of T cells in Graves' hyperthyroidism and ophthalmopathy. Background on the study: Peripheral blood specimens were obtained at initial diagnosis, prior to any treatment. Study-level results: Ophthalmopathy, which appeared later, was predicted by the model a median roughly 6.4 months before onset.

Amplified TCR beta CDR3 regions derived from RNA transcripts. Using the HTBI primer set, a first-round RT-PCR was run on the TCR CDR3. TCRdb redid the calling of the multiplex PCR reads with MiXCR, one entry per CDR3 protein. The sample carries under 350,000 distinct CDR3 sequences, 15% to 20% recorded once. Between the trimmed V and J ends, which lost 0 bases and 0 bases, there was a span of 16 bases. From germline, CDR1 is SGDLS and CDR2 YYNGEE. The CDR3 runs to 18 residues. The study excluded patients with uncontrolled infection, other autoimmune disease, pregnancy or lactation. Of note for this clonotype: The antigen remains unidentified.

Sequenced input: blood. This receptor was identified in a woman aged 55-70 years with Graves' ophthalmopathy. The chain joins TRBV9 to TRBJ1-5, with TRBD1 as a possible D gene (5 bases). CDR3 region: CASSVGLGNGASNQPQHF. CDR3 in DNA: TGTGCCAGCAGCGTAGGTTTAGGGAATGGGGCTAGCAATCAGCCCCAGCATTTT.